The 9 T cell receptor beta chains below were found in one sample sequenced in a study of cytomegalovirus exposure and HLA in healthy donors. Vbeta (60) and Jbeta (13) primers were used in the PCR. Measured with immunoSEQ multiplex PCR; TCRdb has only the in-frame clones, and not every one. The data show approximately 170,000 clones, around 62% seen once. Sequencing input: PBMCs. The source is a man aged 35-49 years in good health and CMV-seronegative.

The chain uses TRBV5-1 and TRBJ2-3; 12 nucleotides align to TRBD2. Trimming at V came to 4 bases and at J to 0 bases, leaving 3 bases not matched to a gene. The CDR3 has 16 residues. Germline values: CDR1 SGHRS, CDR2 YFSETQ. CDR3: CASSRTSGTSTDTQYF. The CDR3 DNA reads as TGCGCCAGCAGCCGGACTAGCGGGACTAGCACAGATACGCAGTATTTT.

This clone appeared a few times. This chain uses TRBV19 with TRBJ1-1, with 8 bases matching TRBD1. This CDR3 comprises 16 residues. V gave up 5 bases and J gave up 0 bases; unmatched junction bases: 8. Per the germline V gene, CDR1 is LNHDA and CDR2 is SQIVND (reference sequence). This CDR3 reads CASSLAPTGVNTEAFF. In DNA, the CDR3 is TGTGCCAGTAGTCTTGCCCCGACAGGGGTGAACACTGAAGCTTTCTTT.

The rearrangement links TRBV2 to TRBJ2-7; 7 bases are a match to TRBD1. Germline loops: CDR1 SNHLY, CDR2 FYNNEI. This CDR3 is 15 amino acids long. J gave up 3 bases and V 7 bases, and 12 bases lay outside the gene matches. In nucleotides, the CDR3 is TGTGCCAGCAAACAGGGGTGGCAAAATGGCTACGAGCAGTACTTC. Translation gives CASKQGWQNGYEQYF.

This rearrangement joins TRBV6-5 to TRBJ2-2; the D is unclear. In germline, CDR1 is MNHEY, CDR2 SVGAGI. CDR3 length equals 14 residues. V was clipped by 5 bases and J by 3 bases, with 10 bases between them. The CDR3 DNA follows: TGTGCCAGCAGTCTCCTAGGCGACACCGGGGAGCTGTTTTTT. It translates to CASSLLGDTGELFF.

The chain joins TRBV19 to TRBJ1-5; D perhaps matches TRBD1 (6 bases). V was shortened by 3 bases and J by 5 bases, with 14 bases between the two germline ends. Germline V gives CDR1 LNHDA, CDR2 SQIVND (reference sequence). The CDR3 sequence is 15 residues long. CDR3 amino acids: CASSILGQGYQPQHF. For the CDR3, the DNA is TGTGCCAGTAGTATCCTCGGGCAGGGGTATCAGCCCCAGCATTTT.

The chain has TRBV28 and TRBJ2-2; no clear D. CDR3 size: 13 residues. CDR1 is MDHEN and CDR2 is SYDVKM in the germline V gene. Trimming removed 7 bases at V and 5 bases at J, with 11 bases between. The CDR3 DNA reads as TGTGCCAGCACCCCCGTCCAGACCGGGGAGCTGTTTTTT. Translating gives CASTPVQTGELFF.

This chain uses TRBV5-8 with TRBJ2-1; maybe TRBD1 (5 bases). Between the trimmed V and J ends, which lost 0 bases and 5 bases, there was a span of 24 bases. CDR1 and CDR2 from the germline V gene are SGHTS and YDEGEE. The CDR3 sequence is 19 residues long. CDR3 residues: CASSLELGRQGTMDNEQFF. The CDR3 coding sequence is TGTGCCAGCAGCTTGGAGTTGGGTCGGCAGGGTACGATGGACAATGAGCAGTTCTTC. The whole variable domain, remainder taken from reference TRBV5-8 and TRBJ2-1, is EAGVTQSPTHLIKTRGQQATLRCSPISGHTSVYWYQQALGLGLQFLLWYDEGEERNRGNFPPRFSGRQFPNYSSELNVNALELEDSALYLCASSLELGRQGTMDNEQFFGPGTRLTVL.

The CDR3 is CAWSVGQGSNQPQHF. CDR3 bases: TGTGCCTGGAGTGTAGGACAGGGTAGCAATCAGCCCCAGCATTTT. The chain uses TRBV30 and TRBJ1-5; 8 bases are shared with TRBD1. The junction had 1 base not matched to a gene; V was cut back by 0 bases and J by 0 bases. The CDR3 runs 15 residues. CDR1 and CDR2 (germline): GTSNPN, SVGIG (reference sequence).

There are a few counts of this clone. The DNA of the CDR3 is TGTGCCAGCAGTGACACGGGAGGTAACTATGGCTACACCTTC. Protein product: CASSDTGGNYGYTF. V gene TRBV6-1 combines with J gene TRBJ1-2; D remains ambiguous. Germline-derived CDR1 and CDR2 are MNHNS and SASEGT. Trimming left V 3 bases short and J 1 base short, with 9 bases between. There are 14 residues in the CDR3.